Sequencing of this T cell receptor (beta chain) was carried out in a study of neurological immune-mediated disorders. Points from the study as a whole: When the repertoires were grouped phylogenetically, those of 18 of the 34 multiple sclerosis patients came together in a single cluster of related CDR3 sequences, which points to a possible repertoire-level signature.

The V and J ends lost 4 bases and 6 bases, in that order; junction bases with no gene match: 8. The CDR3 spans 14 residues. With 10-nucleotide random UMIs, 5'RACE was used to make the cDNA. TCRdb ran MiXCR on the 5' RACE reads and lists one entry per CDR3 protein. The repertoire consists of around 68,000 distinct CDR3 sequences, with around 4% occurring once and the leading ten covering under 3%. The unsorted libraries had their origin in 2 million PBMCs stored at -80 C. This clonotype has just a few counts. Its antigen is as yet unknown. A much larger clone differs by one base, so this may be a read error. This CDR3 fails to terminate in the conserved phenylalanine or tryptophan, so it likely reflects a read error.

The sample comprised PBMCs. The clonotype comes from a man in his fifties or sixties with multiple sclerosis. This chain links TRBV12-3 or TRBV12-4 with TRBJ1-2; 7 bases agree with TRBD1. For the CDR3, the DNA is TGTGCCAGCAGTTCTGAAAACAGGGGCCATGGCTACACCGTC. Its translation: CASSSENRGHGYTV.